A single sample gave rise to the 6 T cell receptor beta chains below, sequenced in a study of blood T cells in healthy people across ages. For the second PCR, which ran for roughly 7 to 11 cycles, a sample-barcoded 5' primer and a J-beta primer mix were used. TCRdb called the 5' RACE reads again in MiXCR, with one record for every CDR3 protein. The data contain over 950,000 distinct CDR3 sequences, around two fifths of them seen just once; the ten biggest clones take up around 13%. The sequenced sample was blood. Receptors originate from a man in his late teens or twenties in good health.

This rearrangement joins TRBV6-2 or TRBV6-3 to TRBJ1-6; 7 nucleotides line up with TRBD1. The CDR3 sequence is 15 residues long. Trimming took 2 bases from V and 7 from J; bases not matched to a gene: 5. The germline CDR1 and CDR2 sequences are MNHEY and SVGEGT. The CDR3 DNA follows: TGTGCCAGCAGTTACGGGGGACAGAGAAATTCACCCCTCCACTTT. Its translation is CASSYGGQRNSPLHF.

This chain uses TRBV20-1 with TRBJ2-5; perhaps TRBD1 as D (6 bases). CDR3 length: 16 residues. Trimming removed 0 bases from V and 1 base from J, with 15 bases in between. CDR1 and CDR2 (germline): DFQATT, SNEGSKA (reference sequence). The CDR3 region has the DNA TGCAGTGCTAGAGATAGTTATAGGACAGCCCAAGAGACCCAGTACTTC. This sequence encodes CSARDSYRTAQETQYF.

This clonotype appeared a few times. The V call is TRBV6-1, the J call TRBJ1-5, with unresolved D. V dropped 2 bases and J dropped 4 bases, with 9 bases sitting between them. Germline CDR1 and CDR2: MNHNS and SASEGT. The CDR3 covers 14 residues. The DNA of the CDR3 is TGTGCCAGCAGTGAACTAGACTCGAATCAGCCCCAGCATTTT. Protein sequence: CASSELDSNQPQHF.

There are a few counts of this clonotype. The CDR3 reads CASSRDILHSSGNTIYF. CDR3 in DNA: TGTGCCAGCAGCCGGGACATTCTTCACTCCTCTGGAAACACCATATATTTT. The chain uses TRBV7-9 and TRBJ1-3; D might be TRBD1 (6 bases). The germline gives CDR1 SEHNR, CDR2 FQNEAQ (reference sequence). The CDR3 has 17 residues. The V end was cut by 5 bases, the J end by 0 bases, with 17 bases between.

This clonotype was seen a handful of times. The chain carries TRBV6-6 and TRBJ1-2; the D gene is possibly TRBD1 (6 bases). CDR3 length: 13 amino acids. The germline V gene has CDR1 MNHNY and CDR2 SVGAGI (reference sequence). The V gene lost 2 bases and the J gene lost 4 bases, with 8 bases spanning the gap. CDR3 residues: CASSYQDSYGYTF. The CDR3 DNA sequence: TGTGCCAGCAGTTACCAGGACAGCTATGGCTACACCTTC.

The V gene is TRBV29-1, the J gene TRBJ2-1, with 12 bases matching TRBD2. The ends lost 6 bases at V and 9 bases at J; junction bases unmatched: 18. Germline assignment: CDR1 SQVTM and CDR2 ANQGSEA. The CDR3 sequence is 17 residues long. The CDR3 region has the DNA TGCAGCGTCCGTACGGGGGCTAGCGGGAGGGCCACCGGTGAGCAGTTCTTC. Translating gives CSVRTGASGRATGEQFF.